Shown below are 25 T cell receptor beta chains from a single sample sequenced in a study of naive and memory T cell subsets (TCRdb year 2017). Library creation used UMI-ligation and nested PCR. TCRdb records Illumina MiSeq as the sequencer. To cover both TRBC1 and TRBC2, the beta constant-region primer consisted of an equimolar mix of two oligonucleotides. The ligated cDNA went through four rounds of PCR with nested alpha and beta constant-region primers together with the SP2 primer. The public reads were quality trimmed at Q25 with fastp and then assembled into clones with MiXCR by TCRdb, keeping productive beta chains. All rows with the same CDR3 protein become a single entry with the most common DNA and genes. The sample table lists 80,000 to 95,000 distinct CDR3 sequences, around 9% of them with a count of one. The ten largest clonotypes hold less than 1.5% of the sample. Material: naive CD8+ T cells from blood. Taken with the paper, the label for cell subset or site translates to: naive T cells, CD45RA high CD27+. These receptors originate from a human donor in good health.

This clonotype was recorded many times. The chain links TRBV29-1 to TRBJ2-7, with 7 bases matching TRBD1. Germline V gene sequence: CDR1 SQVTM, CDR2 ANQGSEA. After removal of 2 bases from V and 1 base from J, the junction contained 2 bases not matched to a gene. The length of the CDR3 is 13 residues. The CDR3 is CSVEKGASYEQYF. The CDR3 nucleotides are TGCAGCGTTGAAAAGGGGGCATCCTACGAGCAGTACTTC.

This clonotype occurred a few times. The rearrangement links TRBV7-8 to TRBJ2-1, with 7 bases identical to TRBD2. Looked up from germline, CDR1 is SGHVS and CDR2 is FQNEAQ. The CDR3 has 16 residues. Unmatched junction bases numbered 9, after V lost 5 bases and J lost 2 bases. CDR3 residues: CASSGGGGSTYNEQFF. DNA for the CDR3: TGTGCCAGCAGCGGGGGGGGAGGGAGCACCTACAATGAGCAGTTCTTC.

As for this clonotype: A much larger clone differs by one base, so this may be a read error. The rearrangement links TRBV27 to TRBJ2-3, with TRBD2 matching over 9 bases. CDR1 MNHEY and CDR2 SMNVEV come from the germline V gene (reference sequence). This CDR3 is 18 amino acids long. V gave up 2 bases and J gave up 4 bases; unmatched junction bases: 13. The CDR3 region is CASSLRISLAGCSDTQYF. CDR3 bases: TGTGCCAGCAGTTTAAGGATCTCCCTAGCGGGATGTTCAGATACGCAGTATTTT.

The V gene is TRBV12-3 or TRBV12-4, the J gene TRBJ1-3; D gene unclear. The V and J ends lost 1 base and 9 bases respectively, with 7 bases between them. This CDR3 spans 12 amino acids. The CDR3 here is CASSLGVRTIYF. The CDR3 DNA reads as TGTGCCAGCAGTTTAGGGGTGCGCACCATATATTTT.

This clonotype has just a few counts. The chain links TRBV10-3 to TRBJ2-1; D not resolved. The germline V and J ends were trimmed by 6 bases and 7 bases, with 25 bases remaining between them. Per the germline V gene, CDR1 is ENHRY and CDR2 is SYGVKD. The CDR3 consists of 17 residues. The CDR3 bases are TGTGCCATCAGCGACTTCAACCCGGGCCGCCGAGATAATGAGCAGTTCTTC. The encoded protein is CAISDFNPGRRDNEQFF.

In this sample, this clonotype turned up many times. The rearrangement uses TRBV14 and TRBJ2-7; D call uncertain. The CDR3 runs to 12 residues. CDR1 and CDR2 from the germline V gene are SGHDN and FVKESK. Between the trimmed V and J ends, which lost 1 base and 4 bases, there was a span of 5 bases. CDR3 nucleotides: TGTGCCAGCAGCCAAGGGGGATACGAGCAGTACTTC. It codes for CASSQGGYEQYF.

This clonotype was recorded a few times. The rearrangement links TRBV5-1 to TRBJ2-5, with D possibly being TRBD2 (6 bases). Trimming left V 2 bases short and J 5 bases short, with 16 bases between. Germline V gene data show CDR1 as SGHRS and CDR2 as YFSETQ. CDR3 length: 15 amino acids. CDR3 sequence (DNA): TGCGCCAGCAGCTTTTACGCAGGGAGGTTGGAGACCCAGTACTTC. Its translation: CASSFYAGRLETQYF.

This clonotype turned up a few times. The V call is TRBV20-1, the J call TRBJ2-3; 10 nucleotides match TRBD2. Trimming cost V 0 bases and J 2 bases; bases outside gene matches: 14. This CDR3 has 19 amino acids. CDR1 and CDR2 from the germline V gene are DFQATT and SNEGSKA (reference sequence). In DNA form, the CDR3 reads TGCAGTGCTAGAGATCCCCAGCGGGAGGGCAATTTTCTCACAGATACGCAGTATTTT. Protein sequence: CSARDPQREGNFLTDTQYF.

This clonotype appeared many times. The V call is TRBV6-5, the J call TRBJ2-5, with D tentatively TRBD2 (5 bases). V was trimmed by 2 bases and J by 2 bases, leaving 9 bases between them. The CDR3 loop spans 14 amino acids. CDR1 and CDR2 from the germline V gene are MNHEY and SVGAGI. CDR3 protein: CASSYHGVQETQYF. CDR3 sequence (DNA): TGTGCCAGCAGTTACCACGGGGTTCAAGAGACCCAGTACTTC.

This clonotype was detected only a few times. The V and J genes are TRBV5-6 and TRBJ2-3; 7 bases match TRBD2. The CDR3 spans 13 residues. Germline V CDR1 and CDR2: SGHDT, YYEEEE. The ends lost 4 bases at V and 5 bases at J; junction bases unmatched: 4. The CDR3 protein is CASSVGGGDTQYF. The DNA of the CDR3 is TGTGCCAGCAGCGTGGGCGGGGGAGATACGCAGTATTTT.

This clonotype occurred a few times. This rearrangement joins TRBV13 to TRBJ2-5; D is uncertain. The germline CDR1 and CDR2 sequences are PRHDT and FYEKMQ (reference sequence). Trimming took 2 bases from V and 4 from J, leaving 14 bases between them. The CDR3 is 15 residues long. The CDR3 bases are TGTGCCAGCAGCTTAAGAGACGGAAAAGGAGAGACCCAGTACTTC. Residues: CASSLRDGKGETQYF.

The rearrangement links TRBV20-1 to TRBJ2-5, with TRBD2 matching 7 bases. Trimming took 1 base from V and 5 from J; bases not matched to a gene: 10. CDR1 is DFQATT and CDR2 is SNEGSKA in the germline V gene (reference sequence). This CDR3 contains 15 residues. The CDR3 DNA reads as TGCAGTGCTAGAGGCTGGCGGGAGTTGGGGGAGACCCAGTACTTC. Translating it yields CSARGWRELGETQYF.

This clonotype was observed at least ten times. This rearrangement joins TRBV9 to TRBJ2-5; unclear D gene. Trimming took 2 bases from V and 5 from J, leaving 13 bases between them. CDR3 size: 14 residues. Germline V gene lookup returns CDR1 SGDLS and CDR2 YYNGEE. CDR3 sequence reads: CASSVYDGRETQYF. For the CDR3, the DNA is TGTGCCAGCAGCGTCTATGATGGTCGGGAGACCCAGTACTTC.

This clonotype was seen repeatedly, ten times or more. This chain links TRBV27 with TRBJ2-3, with TRBD2 identical over 15 bases. V lost 6 bases to trimming and J lost 5 bases; unmatched junction nucleotides: 12. The CDR3 runs 18 residues. The germline CDR1 and CDR2 sequences are MNHEY and SMNVEV (reference sequence). CDR3 nucleotide sequence: TGTGCCAGCAGCCCAGGACTAGCGGGAGGGCCGTGGGAAGATACGCAGTATTTT. Its translation is CASSPGLAGGPWEDTQYF.

This clonotype was observed at least ten times. The V call is TRBV18, the J call TRBJ2-1; no clear D. V lost 2 bases and J lost 7, with 6 bases in between. The V gene's germline CDR1 is KGHSH and CDR2 LQKENI. This CDR3 is built from 12 residues. The CDR3 sequence is CASSPKRNEQFF. In DNA, the CDR3 is TGTGCCAGCTCACCAAAACGGAATGAGCAGTTCTTC.

The sample holds many counts of this clonotype. The rearrangement uses TRBV28 and TRBJ1-1, with 7 bases aligning to TRBD1. V lost 5 bases, J lost 2 bases, and 8 bases stayed unmatched. The CDR3 is made up of 15 amino acids. Germline CDR1 is MDHEN and CDR2 is SYDVKM. CDR3 sequence (DNA): TGTGCCAGCAGTCCAATGGGACAGCGAAACACTGAAGCTTTCTTT. Translating it yields CASSPMGQRNTEAFF.

This clonotype was recorded at least ten times. The genes are TRBV9 and TRBJ2-2; 7 bases line up with TRBD2. Germline V lookup: CDR1 SGDLS, CDR2 YYNGEE. The CDR3 covers 16 residues. With 4 bases clipped from V and 5 bases from J, the junction kept 11 bases outside the gene matches. CDR3 loop: CASSPLGGGWTGELFF. The CDR3 DNA reads as TGTGCCAGCAGCCCCCTTGGGGGAGGGTGGACCGGGGAGCTGTTTTTT.

This clonotype occurred many times. The chain carries TRBV19 and TRBJ2-7, with TRBD2 matching 7 bases. Germline V gene data show CDR1 as LNHDA and CDR2 as SQIVND (reference sequence). This CDR3 has 13 residues. V dropped 8 bases and J dropped 0; count of bases not matched to a gene: 4. CDR3 DNA: TGTGCCAGTCGGGAGCGGGGCTCCTACGAGCAGTACTTC. Its translation is CASRERGSYEQYF.

This clonotype came up a few times. This chain uses TRBV29-1 with TRBJ2-7, with TRBD1 matching over 9 bases. Germline loops: CDR1 SQVTM, CDR2 ANQGSEA. The J segment lost 2 bases and the V segment lost 2 bases, leaving 4 bases of the junction unmatched. The CDR3 contains 14 residues. The CDR3 protein is CSVETRDRAYEQYF. CDR3 DNA sequence: TGCAGCGTTGAAACCCGGGACAGGGCCTACGAGCAGTACTTC.

This clonotype was recorded a few times. CDR3 DNA: TGTGCCATCAGTGATCCCACAGCGGTCAGTAGGAATGAGCAGTTCTTC. Residues: CAISDPTAVSRNEQFF. The chain is built from TRBV10-3 and TRBJ2-1, with a tentative D call TRBD2 (5 bases). The ends were cut back, 3 bases at V and 7 bases at J, with 19 bases in the middle. This CDR3 has 16 residues. From germline, CDR1 is ENHRY and CDR2 SYGVKD.

This clonotype was detected only a few times. The chain couples TRBV12-3 or TRBV12-4 to TRBJ2-1, with no clear D. This CDR3 comprises 11 residues. Trimming took off 3 bases at V and 9 bases at J, with 6 bases between the two ends. The CDR3 region has the DNA TGTGCCAGCAGTTTGGGTGCTGAGCAGTTCTTC. This translates into CASSLGAEQFF.

The genes are TRBV20-1 and TRBJ2-3; no clear D. Trimming removed 6 bases from V and 4 bases from J, with 20 bases in between. The CDR3 sequence is 15 residues long. Germline V gene lookup returns CDR1 DFQATT and CDR2 SNEGSKA (reference sequence). For the CDR3, the DNA is TGCAGTGCCGAAGACCATGGTGAGGCCGCAGATACGCAGTATTTT. It encodes CSAEDHGEAADTQYF.

This clonotype occurred a few times. CDR3 bases: TGCGCCAGCAGCCAAGATCCCCCGGGGACCGGGGAGCTGTTTTTT. Protein: CASSQDPPGTGELFF. The chain has TRBV4-3 and TRBJ2-2; D may be TRBD2 (5 bases). CDR3 length: 15 amino acids. The V end was cut by 0 bases, the J end by 5 bases, with 10 bases between. CDR1 LGHNA and CDR2 YSLEER come from the germline V gene.

This clonotype was counted many times. The chain is built from TRBV6-5 and TRBJ2-3, with D uncertain. Trimming shortened V by 0 bases and J by 0 bases, and 7 bases separated the two germline ends. The CDR3 contains 15 residues. Per the germline V gene, CDR1 is MNHEY and CDR2 is SVGAGI. The chain's CDR3 is CASSYSGGSTDTQYF. CDR3 DNA: TGTGCCAGCAGTTACTCCGGCGGTAGCACAGATACGCAGTATTTT.

This clonotype was counted a few times. This rearrangement joins TRBV10-3 to TRBJ2-1; a possible D gene is TRBD1 (6 bases). Germline CDR1 and CDR2: ENHRY and SYGVKD. Between the trimmed V and J ends, which lost 0 bases and 7 bases, there was a span of 22 bases. This CDR3 spans 18 amino acids. The CDR3 coding sequence is TGTGCCATCAGTGAGTCCGGCAGGGGTTCTCTCTCGGGGAATGAGCAGTTCTTC. It encodes CAISESGRGSLSGNEQFF.